The following is a T cell receptor beta chain sequence with its context. Its antigen is as yet unknown. This sample was included in a study of blood T cells in healthy people across ages. Every donor contributed 7.5 to 10 milliliters of peripheral blood by blood draw. Every sample yielded at least 6.5 million isolated PBMCs. At least 5 micrograms of total RNA were extracted per sample. V gave up 7 bases and J gave up 6 bases; unmatched junction bases: 7. CDR1 is DFQATT and CDR2 is SNEGSKA in the germline V gene (reference sequence). The CDR3 is 12 residues long. Through a sample-barcoded 5' primer and a J-beta primer mix, a second PCR was run for roughly 6 to 11 cycles. TCRdb redid the calling of the 5' RACE reads with MiXCR, one entry per CDR3 protein. The sample includes about 1.8 million distinct CDR3 sequences, around 48% of them seen just once. Whole-study findings and limits: Versus aged donors, long-lived donors had higher diversity and more naive CD4+ cells.

The clonotype was recovered from a woman aged 40 to 50 in good health. The sequenced sample was blood. The genes are TRBV20-1 and TRBJ2-3; 7 bases are a match to TRBD2. CDR3 sequence (DNA): TGCAGTGTATGGGGGGGTGGTGATACGCAGTATTTT. Translated, it gives CSVWGGGDTQYF.